A selection of T cell receptor beta chains follows, all from one sample in a study of cytomegalovirus exposure and HLA in healthy donors. The data were produced by immunoSEQ multiplex PCR, yet TCRdb's version contains in-frame clones alone and is incomplete. The data hold about 160,000 clones, with more than 70% observed a single time. Source material: PBMCs. Receptors were obtained from a man aged 25-45 years in good health and CMV-seropositive. CDR3s leave out the opening cysteine and the closing phenylalanine or tryptophan. Each record gives: V gene, clone size, CDR3 protein. Clone size is shown for a subset of rows, as once, few, many or a class of expanded clone.

v_gene: TRBV19
abundance: .
CDR3aa: ASSIDWAVTDTQY

v_gene: TRBV4-3
abundance: .
CDR3aa: ASSQDLTGHSNQPQH

v_gene: TRBV9
abundance: .
CDR3aa: ASSVGQGPNLSYEQY

v_gene: TRBV7-9
abundance: .
CDR3aa: ASSITGSNQPQH

v_gene: TRBV19
abundance: .
CDR3aa: ASSLIAGAYNEQF

v_gene: TRBV4-2
abundance: .
CDR3aa: ASSQDVGGRQPQH

v_gene: TRBV29-1
abundance: .
CDR3aa: SVRLAGGETGELF

v_gene: TRBV4-3
abundance: .
CDR3aa: ASSQGAHRGSGNTIY

v_gene: TRBV6-5
abundance: .
CDR3aa: ASSYDGYSPYEQY

v_gene: TRBV28
abundance: .
CDR3aa: ASSPTYLRDRKQETQY

v_gene: TRBV6-5
abundance: few
CDR3aa: ASSYGPQIYEQY

v_gene: TRBV4-2
abundance: .
CDR3aa: ASSQMTGETYEQY

v_gene: TRBV30
abundance: .
CDR3aa: AFSGQGGYT

v_gene: TRBV7-2
abundance: .
CDR3aa: ASSLGGGLISYEQY

v_gene: TRBV10-1
abundance: .
CDR3aa: ASSEVLASDTQY

v_gene: TRBV15
abundance: many
CDR3aa: ATSRDTRLAETQY

v_gene: TRBV9
abundance: .
CDR3aa: ASSGPGTELNYGYT